These 25 T cell receptor beta chains were sequenced from one sample in a study of T cells in Graves' hyperthyroidism and ophthalmopathy (dated by TCRdb to between 2017 and 2020). Libraries were constructed by multiplex PCR. Data came from an Illumina HiSeq 2000. The TCR beta CDR3 regions were amplified from the RNA transcripts. The TCR CDR3 was subjected to a first round of RT-PCR using the HTBI primer set and the Qiagen OneStep RT-PCR kit. TCRdb itself trimmed the public reads at Q25 with fastp, ran MiXCR and retained productive beta chains. For every CDR3 protein sequence, its rows merge into one entry that carries the most common genes and DNA. Here the sample has 530,000 or so distinct CDR3 sequences; 15% to 20% occur a single time. The top ten hold around 17% of the sample. The sample taken for sequencing was blood. The source is a woman in her late teens or twenties with Graves' ophthalmopathy.

This clonotype was detected ten times or more. This chain joins TRBV12-3 or TRBV12-4 and TRBJ2-2; 9 nucleotides align to TRBD2. Germline trimming cut 6 bases from V and 2 bases from J; bases unmatched to any gene: 4. The CDR3 length is 15 residues. This CDR3 reads CASSHSGGNTGELFF. CDR3 coding DNA: TGTGCCAGCAGCCATAGCGGGGGAAACACCGGGGAGCTGTTTTTT.

In this sample, this clonotype turned up many times. This rearrangement joins TRBV27 to TRBJ2-7, with D possibly being TRBD1 (6 bases). This CDR3 is 11 amino acids long. Germline V gene data show CDR1 as MNHEY and CDR2 as SMNVEV (reference sequence). V shed 11 bases and J shed 4 bases, with 12 bases lying between them. The CDR3 here is CASLGGYEQYF. For the CDR3, the DNA is TGTGCCTCTTTAGGGGGTTACGAGCAGTACTTC.

The sample holds many counts of this clonotype. The rearrangement uses TRBV27 and TRBJ2-3, with a tentative D call TRBD1 (5 bases). With 7 bases removed from V and 5 bases from J, the gap between germline ends came to 22 bases. The CDR3 consists of 16 residues. Germline V gene sequence: CDR1 MNHEY, CDR2 SMNVEV (reference sequence). DNA for the CDR3: TGTGCCAGCAACATCAAGGCAGGGTATATTCAAGATACGCAGTATTTT. Translated: CASNIKAGYIQDTQYF.

The table lists this clonotype with a count of one. V is TRBV6-5 and J is TRBJ1-5, with 7 bases that match TRBD1. V shed 4 bases and J 3 bases; nucleotides not matched to a gene: 6. Per the germline V gene, CDR1 is MNHEY and CDR2 is SVGAGI. The CDR3 sequence is 15 residues long. The CDR3 DNA follows: TGTGCCAGCAGTTTCGGGACAGACTACAATCAGCCCCAGCATTTT. Its protein product is CASSFGTDYNQPQHF.

By its share, this clonotype is hyperexpanded. The chain couples TRBV28 to TRBJ2-7; D gene uncertain. The CDR3 spans 13 residues. From germline, CDR1 is MDHEN and CDR2 SYDVKM. V was shortened by 0 bases and J by 2 bases, with 5 bases between the two germline ends. DNA of the CDR3: TGTGCCAGCAGTTTATGGTTCCCCTACGAGCAGTACTTC. Amino acids: CASSLWFPYEQYF.

This clonotype has more than one count but fewer than ten. V is TRBV28 and J is TRBJ2-4; weak D call: TRBD2 (6 bases). CDR1 MDHEN and CDR2 SYDVKM come from the germline V gene. V was trimmed by 10 bases and J by 0 bases, leaving 13 bases between them. The CDR3 spans 14 residues. Here the CDR3 DNA reads TGTGCCACTAAGGAGGGACTAGCCAAAAACATTCAGTACTTC. Translating it yields CATKEGLAKNIQYF.

In this sample, this clonotype turned up many times. A read error may account for a junction end that differs from germline. The V call is TRBV3-1, the J call TRBJ2-1, with a tentative D call TRBD1 (7 bases). The CDR3 consists of 15 residues. The germline gives CDR1 LGHDT, CDR2 YNNKEL (reference sequence). The CDR3 here is CASTQGGGGSNEQFF. The DNA for the CDR3 is TGTGCCAGCACCCAAGGAGGGGGCGGTTCCAATGAGCAGTTCTTC.

The chain carries TRBV29-1 and TRBJ1-6; D remains unclear. V dropped 4 bases and J dropped 0 bases, with 4 bases sitting between them. The V gene's germline CDR1 is SQVTM and CDR2 ANQGSEA. This CDR3 comprises 13 residues. The CDR3 region has the DNA TGCAGCGTTGGGAGCTCCTATAATTCACCCCTCCACTTT. Translating it yields CSVGSSYNSPLHF. Using reference TRBV29-1 and TRBJ1-6 for the parts outside the CDR3, the full variable domain is SAVISQKPSRDICQRGTSLTIQCQVDSQVTMMFWYRQQPGQSLTLIATANQGSEATYESGFVIDKFPISRPNLTFSTLTVSNMSPEDSSIYLCSVGSSYNSPLHFGNGTRLTVT.

The chain couples TRBV6-2 or TRBV6-3 to TRBJ2-5; 10 bases match TRBD1. The germline gives CDR1 MNHEY, CDR2 SVGEGT. V lost 7 bases and J lost 4; bases outside the gene matches: 15. The CDR3 runs to 17 residues. CDR3 sequence (DNA): TGTGCCAGCACCATCATGAGGACAGGGGGGCGAGGAGAGACCCAGTACTTC. This codes for CASTIMRTGGRGETQYF.

This rearrangement joins TRBV4-1 to TRBJ2-6; the D gene could be TRBD1 or TRBD2 (5 bases each). With 5 bases removed from V and 0 bases from J, the gap between germline ends came to 14 bases. Germline V gene sequence: CDR1 MGHRA, CDR2 YSYEKL. This CDR3 has 17 amino acids. Here the CDR3 reads CASSSPGRSSGANVLTF. In DNA form, the CDR3 reads TGCGCCAGCAGCTCTCCGGGACGGAGCTCTGGGGCCAACGTCCTGACTTTC.

This clonotype was detected ten times or more. The CDR3 protein is CASSHDGDYEQYF. CDR3 bases: TGCGCCAGCAGCCATGATGGGGACTACGAGCAGTACTTC. The chain uses TRBV4-1 and TRBJ2-7; D unresolved. V lost 3 bases and J 3 bases, leaving 9 bases between the germline ends. The germline V gene encodes CDR1 MGHRA and CDR2 YSYEKL. The CDR3 is made up of 13 amino acids.

This clonotype was recorded many times. The rearrangement uses TRBV27 and TRBJ2-3; TRBD1 is a possible D gene (6 bases). Trimming cost V 2 bases and J 6 bases, with 15 bases left between them. The CDR3 sequence is 15 residues long. Germline V lookup: CDR1 MNHEY, CDR2 SMNVEV (reference sequence). CDR3: CASSLEDSPADTQYF. DNA of the CDR3: TGTGCCAGCAGTTTAGAGGACAGCCCGGCGGATACGCAGTATTTT.

To note about this clonotype: This may be a read error, as it is one base from a much larger clone. V usage is TRBV11-2 and J usage is TRBJ2-7, with D hard to call. The CDR3 totals 13 residues. Germline assignment: CDR1 SGHAT and CDR2 FQNNGV. V was clipped by 3 bases and J by 3 bases, with 9 bases between them. CDR3 residues: CASSLENGYEQYF. CDR3 DNA sequence: TGTGCCAGCAGCTTGGAAAACGGCTACGAGCAGTACTTC.

The chain is built from TRBV30 and TRBJ1-5; the match to TRBD1 covers 9 bases. Germline V CDR1 and CDR2: GTSNPN, SVGIG (reference sequence). The CDR3 loop spans 14 amino acids. Trimming at V came to 2 bases and at J to 10 bases, leaving 9 bases not matched to a gene. CDR3 region: CAWSTGQGAGPQHF. The CDR3 coding sequence is TGTGCCTGGAGTACGGGACAGGGCGCCGGCCCCCAGCATTTT.

The V gene is TRBV3-1, the J gene TRBJ1-3; D is ambiguous. V lost 9 bases, J lost 7 bases, and 34 bases lay in between. Germline CDR1 LGHDT, CDR2 YNNKEL (reference sequence). The length of the CDR3 is 19 residues. CDR3 nucleotides: TGTGCCAGACCCAGCCCCCACATCTCTGGAAGACTAGGTGCCAACACCATATATTTT. Translated: CARPSPHISGRLGANTIYF.

J is TRBJ2-1 and V is TRBV27; D is unclear. Deletions cut 4 bases from V and 5 bases from J, with 12 bases between. Germline lookup yields CDR1 MNHEY and CDR2 SMNVEV (reference sequence). CDR3 length: 14 residues. CDR3 loop: CASSYYRDDNEQFF. The DNA of the CDR3 is TGTGCCAGCAGTTACTACAGAGATGACAATGAGCAGTTCTTC.

There are a few counts of this clonotype. The chain has TRBV27 and TRBJ1-4, with 9 nucleotides matching TRBD1. Germline CDR1 and CDR2: MNHEY and SMNVEV (reference sequence). The CDR3 runs 15 residues. With V trimmed by 4 bases and J by 5 bases, 5 bases remained unmatched. CDR3: CASSYGQGINEKLFF. The CDR3 nucleotides are TGTGCCAGCAGTTACGGACAGGGGATAAATGAAAAACTGTTTTTT.

Concerning this clonotype: This may be a read error: a much more frequent sequence differs by one nucleotide. The rearrangement links TRBV11-2 to TRBJ2-1; 13 nucleotides agree with TRBD2. After removal of 5 bases from V and 6 bases from J, the junction contained 4 bases not matched to a gene. Germline assignment: CDR1 SGHAT and CDR2 FQNNGV. This CDR3 contains 15 residues. For the CDR3, the DNA is TGTGCCAGCAGCCTAACTAGCGGGAGGGTCAATGAGCAGTTCTTC. Encoded protein: CASSLTSGRVNEQFF.

The table lists this clonotype with many counts. The chain uses TRBV2 and TRBJ1-2; D is unresolved. The CDR3 runs 14 residues. V was clipped by 6 bases and J by 2 bases, with 13 bases between them. Looked up from germline, CDR1 is SNHLY and CDR2 is FYNNEI. CDR3 loop: CASSPETLNYGYTF. CDR3 bases: TGTGCCAGCAGCCCCGAGACACTGAACTATGGCTACACCTTC.

This clonotype has ten or more counts. The rearrangement links TRBV19 to TRBJ2-1, with D tentatively TRBD2 (6 bases). This CDR3 is 17 amino acids long. Germline V CDR1 and CDR2: LNHDA, SQIVND (reference sequence). Trimming pared 1 base from V and 3 bases from J, leaving 16 bases between. CDR3: CASSIGGTFNRYNEQFF. CDR3 nucleotide sequence: TGTGCCAGTAGTATAGGAGGGACTTTTAATCGCTACAATGAGCAGTTCTTC.

V usage is TRBV29-1 and J usage is TRBJ2-1, with 7 bases matching TRBD2. Looked up from germline, CDR1 is SQVTM and CDR2 is ANQGSEA. V gave up 7 bases and J gave up 1 base; unmatched junction bases: 13. The CDR3 covers 16 residues. The CDR3 spells CSALGPSGVSYNEQFF. The CDR3 DNA reads as TGCAGCGCCCTGGGACCTAGCGGAGTTTCCTACAATGAGCAGTTCTTC.

In this sample, this clonotype turned up many times. V and J are TRBV20-1 and TRBJ1-6; D ambiguous. The V end was cut by 6 bases, the J end by 5 bases, with 11 bases between. The CDR3 is 13 residues long. The germline V gene has CDR1 DFQATT and CDR2 SNEGSKA (reference sequence). The CDR3 reads CSAKMTDNSPLHF. CDR3 sequence (DNA): TGCAGTGCGAAGATGACCGATAATTCACCCCTCCACTTT.

This clonotype was picked up many times. The chain has TRBV5-1 and TRBJ1-1; D gene unclear. Germline V gene data show CDR1 as SGHRS and CDR2 as YFSETQ. There are 16 residues in the CDR3. Trimming removed 0 bases at V and 0 bases at J, with 12 bases between. CDR3 sequence: CASSLGEGYMNTEAFF. CDR3 DNA: TGCGCCAGCAGCTTGGGCGAGGGTTACATGAACACTGAAGCTTTCTTT.

This clonotype was counted ten times or more. V gene TRBV7-9 combines with J gene TRBJ2-3; TRBD2 matches at 8 bases. Germline V CDR1 and CDR2: SEHNR, FQNEAQ (reference sequence). V shed 8 bases, J shed 6 bases, and the junction held 13 bases outside the gene matches. The CDR3 totals 15 residues. For the CDR3, the DNA is TGTGCCAGCTCGCGAATGGCGGGGGGTTCCGATACGCAGTATTTT. This codes for CASSRMAGGSDTQYF.

In its sample, this clonotype was seen many times. This chain connects TRBV28 to TRBJ1-6; 9 bases line up with TRBD1. V was pared by 5 bases and J by 9 bases, with 8 bases of the junction left unmatched. Germline-derived CDR1 and CDR2 are MDHEN and SYDVKM. The CDR3 is 15 residues long. This chain's CDR3 is CASSRSQGAGSPLHF. CDR3 DNA sequence: TGTGCCAGCAGTCGATCACAGGGGGCTGGTTCACCCCTCCACTTT.